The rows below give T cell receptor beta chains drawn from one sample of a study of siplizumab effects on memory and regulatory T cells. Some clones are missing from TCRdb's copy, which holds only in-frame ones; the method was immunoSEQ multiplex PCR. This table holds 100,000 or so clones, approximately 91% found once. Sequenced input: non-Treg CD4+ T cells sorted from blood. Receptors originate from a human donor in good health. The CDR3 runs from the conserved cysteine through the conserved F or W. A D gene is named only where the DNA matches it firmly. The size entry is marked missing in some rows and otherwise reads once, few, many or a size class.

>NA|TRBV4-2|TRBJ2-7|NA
TGTGCCAGCAGCCAATTCCGGGACGTAACCTACGAGCAGTACTTC
CASSQFRDVTYEQYF
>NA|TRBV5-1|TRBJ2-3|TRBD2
TGCGCCAGCAACCAACTGACTAGCGGGAAGGATACGCAGTATTTT
CASNQLTSGKDTQYF
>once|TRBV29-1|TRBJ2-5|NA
TGCAGCGTTGCCAGACCCCAAGAGACCCAGTACTTC
CSVARPQETQYF
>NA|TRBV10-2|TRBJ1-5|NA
TGCGCCAGCAAACAGGGTGGCAATCAGCCCCAGCATTTT
CASKQGGNQPQHF
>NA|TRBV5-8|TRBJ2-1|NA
TGTGCCAGCAGCTTGAAGGGGGTACAGCAGTTCTTC
CASSLKGVQQFF
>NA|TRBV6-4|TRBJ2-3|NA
TGTGCCAGCAGTGACTCGCAGGGCGCAGATACGCAGTATTTT
CASSDSQGADTQYF
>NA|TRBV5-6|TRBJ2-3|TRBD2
TGTGCCAGCAGCTTACTAGCGGTTAGCACAGATACGCAGTATTTT
CASSLLAVSTDTQYF
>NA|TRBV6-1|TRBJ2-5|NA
TGTGCCAGCCTCGAGGGAGGCGTGGGTGGCGAGACCCAGTACTTC
CASLEGGVGGETQYF
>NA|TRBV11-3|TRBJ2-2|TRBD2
TGTGCCAGCAGCTTAGCGGGGTATCTAGCGGGAGGGCCGCGGACCGGGGAGCTGTTTTTT
CASSLAGYLAGGPRTGELFF
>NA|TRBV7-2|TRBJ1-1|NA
TGTGCCAGCAGCTCAATCAGGGAAAGTAAAGCTTTCTTT
CASSSIRESKAFF
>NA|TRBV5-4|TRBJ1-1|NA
TGTGCCAGCAGCCCCTCCAATCGTGAAGCTTTCTTT
CASSPSNREAFF
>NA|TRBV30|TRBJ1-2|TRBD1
TGTGCCTGGAGTGTGGAGGGGGCGCGTGGCTACACCTTC
CAWSVEGARGYTF
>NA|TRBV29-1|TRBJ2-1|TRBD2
TGCAGCGTTGAAGTCAGAGCGGGAGAGGGAAATGAGCAGTTCTTC
CSVEVRAGEGNEQFF
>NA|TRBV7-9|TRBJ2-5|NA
TGTGCCAGCAGCTTATTTGGGGAGGCGGAGACCCAGTACTTC
CASSLFGEAETQYF
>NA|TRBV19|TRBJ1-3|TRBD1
TGTGCCAGTAGTATCAATGGACAGGGGAACACCATATATTTT
CASSINGQGNTIYF
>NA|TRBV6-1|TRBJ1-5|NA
TGTGCCAGCAGAGGGAGGGGTTTGAGTCAGCCCCAGCATTTT
CASRGRGLSQPQHF
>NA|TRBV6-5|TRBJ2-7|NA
TGTGCCAGCAGGGACCCGGTAGAGCAGTACTTC
CASRDPVEQYF
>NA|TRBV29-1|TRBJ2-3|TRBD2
TGCAGCGTCGCCTTAGCGGGGAACACAGATACGCAGTATTTT
CSVALAGNTDTQYF
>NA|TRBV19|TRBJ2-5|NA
TGTGCCAGTAGTATATTCGGAAAAGAGACCCAGTACTTC
CASSIFGKETQYF
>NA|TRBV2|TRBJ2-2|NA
TGTGCCAGCAGTGAAGCGTCGGTGGGTAGGGGGTCCGGGGAGCTGTTTTTT
CASSEASVGRGSGELFF
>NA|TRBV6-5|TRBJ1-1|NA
TGTGCCAGCAGTTACGTCAGGCTGAACACTGAAGCTTTCTTT
CASSYVRLNTEAFF
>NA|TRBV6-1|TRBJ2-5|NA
TGTGCCAGCAGTTCACTTAGACAGGGAGGGCAGACCCAGTACTTC
CASSSLRQGGQTQYF
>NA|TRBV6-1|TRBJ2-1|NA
TGTGCCAGCAGGGGGCGCGGGTACGACAATGAGCAGTTCTTC
CASRGRGYDNEQFF
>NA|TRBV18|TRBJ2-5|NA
TGTGCCAGCTCACCACTTAGCGGCGGGGAGACCCAGTACTTC
CASSPLSGGETQYF
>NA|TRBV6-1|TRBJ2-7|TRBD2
TGTGCCAGCAGAGCATCTAGCGGGAGGAACGAGCAGTACTTC
CASRASSGRNEQYF
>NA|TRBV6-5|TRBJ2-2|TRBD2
TGTGCCAGCTTCACTCGGACTAGCACCGGGGAGCTGTTTTTT
CASFTRTSTGELFF
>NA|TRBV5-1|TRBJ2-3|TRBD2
TGCGCCAGCAGCTACCCGGGACTAGCGATAGATACGCAGTATTTT
CASSYPGLAIDTQYF
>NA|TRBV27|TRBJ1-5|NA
TGTGCCAGCAGTTTTTCCTGGGATAGCAATCAGCCCCAGCATTTT
CASSFSWDSNQPQHF
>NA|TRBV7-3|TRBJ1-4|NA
TGTGCCAGCAGCTTGACCCCTAATGAAAAACTGTTTTTT
CASSLTPNEKLFF
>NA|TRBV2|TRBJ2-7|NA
TGTGCCAGCAGGCTAGCCGGGACGGACTCCTACGAGCAGTACTTC
CASRLAGTDSYEQYF
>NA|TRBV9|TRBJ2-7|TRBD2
TGTGCCAGCAGCGTAGCTACGGGAGGTAGGACTAACGAGCAGTACTTC
CASSVATGGRTNEQYF
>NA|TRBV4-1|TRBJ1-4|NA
TGCGCCAGCAGCCAAGTATTCCAGGGTGGTGAAAAACTGTTTTTT
CASSQVFQGGEKLFF
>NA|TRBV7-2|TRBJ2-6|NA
TGTGCCAGCACCACCTCCACGACGAGGGGTGGGGCCAACGTCCTGACTTTC
CASTTSTTRGGANVLTF
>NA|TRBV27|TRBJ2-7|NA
TGTGCCAGCAGTTTAGCAGGGGAGTTCGAGCAGTACTTC
CASSLAGEFEQYF
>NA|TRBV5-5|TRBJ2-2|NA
TGTGCCAGCAGCTTGGTTTTGGCGCCGGGGATCAGGAACACCGGGGAGCTGTTTTTT
CASSLVLAPGIRNTGELFF
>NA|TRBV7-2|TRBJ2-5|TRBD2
TGTGCCAGCAGCTTAGGGTCGCGGGCGGGAGGGCAAGAGACCCAGTACTTC
CASSLGSRAGGQETQYF
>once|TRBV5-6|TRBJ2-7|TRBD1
TGTGCCAGCAGTAAGTATGGACAGGAGAGCTCCTACGAGCAGTACTTC
CASSKYGQESSYEQYF
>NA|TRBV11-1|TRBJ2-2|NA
TGTGCCAGCAGCTCGGGAAAATCTTTTGGATCCGGGGAGCTGTTTTTT
CASSSGKSFGSGELFF
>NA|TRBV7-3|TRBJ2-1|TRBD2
TGTGCCAGCAGCCTGGGACTAGCGGGGGCCTCCTACAATGAGCAGTTCTTC
CASSLGLAGASYNEQFF
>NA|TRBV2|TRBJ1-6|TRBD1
TGTGCCAGCAGGATCCAACAGGGGGCGAATTCACCCCTCCACTTT
CASRIQQGANSPLHF
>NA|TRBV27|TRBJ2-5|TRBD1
TGTGCCAGCACCGGCAGGGGGCGAAAAGAGACCCAGTACTTC
CASTGRGRKETQYF
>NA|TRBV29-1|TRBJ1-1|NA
TGCAGCGTTGAAATGCTCTTGAACACTGAAGCTTTCTTT
CSVEMLLNTEAFF
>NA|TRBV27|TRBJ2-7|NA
TGTGCCAGCAGTTTATCGCGCCTCTACGAGCAGTACTTC
CASSLSRLYEQYF
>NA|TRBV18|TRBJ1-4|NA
TGTGCCAGCTCAGGGGCAACTAATGAAAAACTGTTTTTT
CASSGATNEKLFF